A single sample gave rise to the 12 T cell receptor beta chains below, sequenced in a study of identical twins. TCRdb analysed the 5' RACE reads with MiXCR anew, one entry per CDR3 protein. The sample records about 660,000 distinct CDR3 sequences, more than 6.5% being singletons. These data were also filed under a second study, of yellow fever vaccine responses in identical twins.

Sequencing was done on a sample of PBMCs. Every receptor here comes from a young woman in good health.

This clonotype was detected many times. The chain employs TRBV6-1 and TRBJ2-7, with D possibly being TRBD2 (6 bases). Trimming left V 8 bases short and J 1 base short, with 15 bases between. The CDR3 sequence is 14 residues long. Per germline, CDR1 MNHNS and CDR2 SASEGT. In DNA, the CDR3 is TGTGCCAGCCAGGTTTACGGGGGTTCCTACGAGCAGTACTTC. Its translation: CASQVYGGSYEQYF.

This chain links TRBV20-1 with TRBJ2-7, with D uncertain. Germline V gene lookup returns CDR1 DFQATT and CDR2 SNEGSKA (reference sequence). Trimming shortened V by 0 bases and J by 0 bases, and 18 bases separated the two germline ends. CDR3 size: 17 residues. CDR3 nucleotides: TGCAGTGCTAGAGACCAAGAATTGATTCCGAGCTCCTACGAGCAGTACTTC. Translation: CSARDQELIPSSYEQYF.

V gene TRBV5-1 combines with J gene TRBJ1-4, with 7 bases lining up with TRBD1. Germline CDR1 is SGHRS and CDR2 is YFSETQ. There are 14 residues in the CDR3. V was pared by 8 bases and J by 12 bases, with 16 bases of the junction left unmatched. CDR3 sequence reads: CASSPGTELLELFF. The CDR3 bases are TGCGCCAGTTCTCCGGGGACAGAGCTTTTGGAACTGTTTTTT. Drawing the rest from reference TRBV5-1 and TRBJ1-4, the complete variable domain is KAGVTQTPRYLIKTRGQQVTLSCSPISGHRSVSWYQQTPGQGLQFLFEYFSETQRNKGNFPGRFSGRQFSNSRSEMNVSTLELGDSALYLCASSPGTELLELFFGSGTQLSVL.

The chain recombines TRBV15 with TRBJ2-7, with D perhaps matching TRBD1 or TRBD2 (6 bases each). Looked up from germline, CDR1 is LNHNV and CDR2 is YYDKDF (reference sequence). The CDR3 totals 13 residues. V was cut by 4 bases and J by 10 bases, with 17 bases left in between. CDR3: CATSTRAPGGQYF. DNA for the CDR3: TGTGCCACCAGCACCCGGGCCCCCGGGGGCCAGTACTTC.

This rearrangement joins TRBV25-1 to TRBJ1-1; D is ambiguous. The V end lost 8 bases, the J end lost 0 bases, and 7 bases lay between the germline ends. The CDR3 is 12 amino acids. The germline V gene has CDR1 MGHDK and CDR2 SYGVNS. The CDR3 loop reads CASRSLNTEAFF. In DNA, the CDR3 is TGTGCCAGCCGAAGCTTGAACACTGAAGCTTTCTTT.

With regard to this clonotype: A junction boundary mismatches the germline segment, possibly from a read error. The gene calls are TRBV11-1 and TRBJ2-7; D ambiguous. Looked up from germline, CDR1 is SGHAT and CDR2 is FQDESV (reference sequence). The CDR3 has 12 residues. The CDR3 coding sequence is TGTGCCAGCAGCGTAAACGACGGTGTGTTGGACTTC. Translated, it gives CASSVNDGVLDF.

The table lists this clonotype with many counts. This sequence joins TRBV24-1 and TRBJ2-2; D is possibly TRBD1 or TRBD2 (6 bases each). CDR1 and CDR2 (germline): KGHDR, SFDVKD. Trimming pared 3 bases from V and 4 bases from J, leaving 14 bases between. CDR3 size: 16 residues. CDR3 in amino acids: CATSDPRGGGTGELFF. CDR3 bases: TGTGCCACCAGTGATCCGCGAGGGGGAGGCACCGGGGAGCTGTTTTTT.

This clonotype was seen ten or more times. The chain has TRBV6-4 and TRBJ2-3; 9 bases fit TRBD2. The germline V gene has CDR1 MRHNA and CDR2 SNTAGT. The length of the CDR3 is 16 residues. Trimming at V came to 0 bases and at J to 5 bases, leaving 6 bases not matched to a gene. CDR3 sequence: CASSDSAGGPGDTQYF. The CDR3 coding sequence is TGTGCCAGCAGTGACTCGGCGGGAGGGCCAGGAGATACGCAGTATTTT.

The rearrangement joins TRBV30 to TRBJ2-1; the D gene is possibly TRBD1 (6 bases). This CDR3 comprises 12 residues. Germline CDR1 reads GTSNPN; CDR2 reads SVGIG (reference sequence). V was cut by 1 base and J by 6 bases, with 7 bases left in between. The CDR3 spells CAWSDRVNEQFF. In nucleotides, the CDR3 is TGTGCCTGGAGTGACAGGGTCAATGAGCAGTTCTTC.

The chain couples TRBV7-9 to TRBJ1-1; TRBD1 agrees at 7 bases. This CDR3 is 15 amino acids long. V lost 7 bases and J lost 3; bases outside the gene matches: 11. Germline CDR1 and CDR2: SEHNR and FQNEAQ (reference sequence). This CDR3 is CASNILRQGDTEAFF. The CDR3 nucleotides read TGTGCCAGCAACATCTTACGGCAGGGGGACACTGAAGCTTTCTTT. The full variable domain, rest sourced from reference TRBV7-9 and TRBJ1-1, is DTGVSQNPRHKITKRGQNVTFRCDPISEHNRLYWYRQTLGQGPEFLTYFQNEAQLEKSRLLSDRFSAERPKGSFSTLEIQRTEQGDSAMYLCASNILRQGDTEAFFGQGTRLTVV.

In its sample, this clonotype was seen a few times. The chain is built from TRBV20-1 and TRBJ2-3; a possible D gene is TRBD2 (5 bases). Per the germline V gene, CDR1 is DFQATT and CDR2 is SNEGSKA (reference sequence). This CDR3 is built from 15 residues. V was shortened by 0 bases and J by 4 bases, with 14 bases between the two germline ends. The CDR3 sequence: CSARDAPELADTQYF. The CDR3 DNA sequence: TGCAGTGCTAGAGATGCCCCAGAACTAGCAGATACGCAGTATTTT.

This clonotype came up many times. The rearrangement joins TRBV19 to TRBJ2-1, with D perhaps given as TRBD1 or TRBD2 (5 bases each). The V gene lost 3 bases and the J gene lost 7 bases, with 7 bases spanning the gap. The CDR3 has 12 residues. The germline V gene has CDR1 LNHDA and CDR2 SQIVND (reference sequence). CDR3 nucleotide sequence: TGTGCCAGTAGTATCGGGGCGAATGAGCAGTTCTTC. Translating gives CASSIGANEQFF.